Following are 23 T cell receptor beta chains from one sample sequenced in a study of CD8+CD57+ T cells in acquired aplastic anemia. Template material for TCR beta VDJ and CDR3 profiling consisted of genomic DNA. TCRdb re-derived calls from the reads in MiXCR, one entry per CDR3 protein. The repertoire holds hundreds of thousands of distinct CDR3 sequences, with 45% to 50% as singletons. The sequenced patients had an expansion of CD8+CD57+ cells seen by flow cytometry. Sample: sorted CD4+, CD8+, or CD8+CD57+ T cells (not recorded which) from PBMCs. The receptors originated from a human donor with aplastic anemia.

This clonotype was picked up one time. The rearrangement uses TRBV25-1 and TRBJ1-4; D is uncertain. Trimming took 1 base from V and 11 from J, leaving 20 bases between them. Germline V CDR1 and CDR2: MGHDK, SYGVNS. This CDR3 region has 16 residues. Here the CDR3 reads CASSESPEATKDKLFF. The CDR3 DNA follows: TGTGCCAGCAGTGAATCGCCAGAGGCAACTAAAGATAAACTGTTTTTT.

This clonotype was observed many times. The chain uses TRBV11-2 and TRBJ1-1; D ambiguous. The CDR3 length is 13 residues. Trimming took 4 bases from V and 5 from J, leaving 11 bases between them. Germline CDR1 SGHAT, CDR2 FQNNGV. CDR3 protein: CASSSEIGTEAFF. The CDR3 bases are TGTGCCAGCAGCTCCGAGATCGGAACTGAAGCTTTCTTT.

J is TRBJ2-1 and V is TRBV14, with D maybe TRBD2 (6 bases). This CDR3 has 15 residues. Trimming removed 4 bases from V and 8 bases from J, with 18 bases in between. Germline CDR1 and CDR2: SGHDN and FVKESK. As DNA, the CDR3 is TGTGCCAGCAGCCGTCGGGACTCGGCGATAGATGAGCAGTTCTTC. Translating it yields CASSRRDSAIDEQFF.

This clonotype was picked up one time. The V gene is TRBV2, the J gene TRBJ2-5, with 9 nucleotides matching TRBD1. Germline CDR1 is SNHLY and CDR2 is FYNNEI. Losses at the gene ends were 8 bases for V and 12 bases for J; bases not matched to a gene: 4. The CDR3 consists of 10 residues. The CDR3 coding sequence is TGTGCCAGCTTCAGGGACAGGGAGTACTTC. Its protein is CASFRDREYF.

For this clonotype: Germline is not matched at one junction end, which may reflect a read error. The chain carries TRBV20-1 and TRBJ2-7; D is ambiguous. CDR3 length: 13 amino acids. Germline CDR1 and CDR2: DFQATT and SNEGSKA (reference sequence). CDR3 sequence (DNA): TGCAGTGCTAGGTGGCGGAACTCCTGCGAGCAGTACTTC. It encodes CSARWRNSCEQYF.

The rearrangement uses TRBV6-2 or TRBV6-3 and TRBJ2-5; D remains ambiguous. The V gene's germline CDR1 is MNHEY and CDR2 SVGEGT. The CDR3 is 16 residues long. Trimming cost V 0 bases and J 4 bases, with 15 bases left between them. CDR3 nucleotides: TGTGCCAGCAGTTACTCGGTTTCTTGGCGGATAGAGACCCAGTACTTC. Protein sequence: CASSYSVSWRIETQYF.

This clonotype was counted ten times or more. The chain is built from TRBV19 and TRBJ2-1, with D unresolved. The germline CDR1 and CDR2 sequences are LNHDA and SQIVND (reference sequence). The CDR3 loop spans 14 amino acids. V was cut by 3 bases and J by 0 bases, with 6 bases left in between. The CDR3 loop is CASSISTSYNEQFF. CDR3 bases: TGTGCCAGTAGTATCTCGACCTCCTACAATGAGCAGTTCTTC.

The chain joins TRBV4-3 to TRBJ2-7; maybe TRBD1 (5 bases). Germline V gene lookup returns CDR1 LGHNA and CDR2 YSLEER. V lost 0 bases and J 2 bases, leaving 11 bases between the germline ends. The CDR3 consists of 15 residues. CDR3 DNA sequence: TGCGCCAGCAGCCAAGATAGGGGCCCAGCCTACGAGCAGTACTTC. It codes for CASSQDRGPAYEQYF.

V gene TRBV19 combines with J gene TRBJ2-7; weak D call: TRBD1 (6 bases). This CDR3 is 14 amino acids long. Germline V CDR1 and CDR2: LNHDA, SQIVND (reference sequence). V shed 6 bases and J shed 0 bases, with 12 bases lying between them. The chain's CDR3 is CASRGTINSYEQYF. In DNA form, the CDR3 reads TGTGCCAGTAGGGGGACAATTAACTCCTACGAGCAGTACTTC. The full variable domain, in which reference TRBV19 and TRBJ2-7 provide the parts outside the CDR3, is DGGITQSPKYLFRKEGQNVTLSCEQNLNHDAMYWYRQDPGQGLRLIYYSQIVNDFQKGDIAEGYSVSREKKESFPLTVTSAQKNPTAFYLCASRGTINSYEQYFGPGTRLTVT.

This clonotype has ten or more counts. The chain couples TRBV2 to TRBJ2-3, with TRBD2 identical over 11 bases. This CDR3 has 16 amino acids. The germline V gene encodes CDR1 SNHLY and CDR2 FYNNEI. V dropped 4 bases and J dropped 6; count of bases not matched to a gene: 9. CDR3 DNA sequence: TGTGCCAGCAGTGTGGGGACTAGCGGAGAGTCGGATACGCAGTATTTT. Translated: CASSVGTSGESDTQYF.

This rearrangement joins TRBV7-2 to TRBJ2-7; 10 positions agree with TRBD2. The germline V gene has CDR1 SGHTA and CDR2 FQGNSA. Losses at the gene ends were 6 bases for V and 2 bases for J; bases not matched to a gene: 7. There are 15 residues in the CDR3. CDR3 loop: CASSRTSGDPYEQYF. The CDR3 DNA follows: TGTGCCAGCAGTCGTACTAGCGGGGACCCCTACGAGCAGTACTTC.

This clonotype appeared a few times. The genes are TRBV6-2 or TRBV6-3 and TRBJ2-7; D is undetermined. The ends were cut back, 4 bases at V and 1 base at J, with 11 bases in the middle. The CDR3 extends over 14 amino acids. Germline V lookup: CDR1 MNHEY, CDR2 SVGEGT. The CDR3 loop is CASSSLGRSYEQYF. As DNA, the CDR3 is TGTGCCAGCAGTTCCCTCGGCAGGTCCTACGAGCAGTACTTC.

Remarks on this clonotype: One end of the junction varies from germline; a read error may be responsible. J is TRBJ2-7 and V is TRBV9; no clear D. The CDR3 runs 14 residues. Germline assignment: CDR1 SGDLS and CDR2 YYNGEE. The CDR3 DNA is TGTGCCGGCAGCGTAGCTCCTGAGGCCTACGAGCAGTACTTC. It codes for CAGSVAPEAYEQYF.

The chain couples TRBV4-3 to TRBJ1-6, with D unresolved. Germline CDR1 and CDR2: LGHNA and YSLEER. V was cut by 1 base and J by 10 bases, with 11 bases left in between. The CDR3 totals 14 residues. The CDR3 sequence is CASSQGNLVSPLHF. For the CDR3, the DNA is TGCGCCAGCAGCCAAGGGAATTTGGTCTCACCCCTCCACTTT.

V usage is TRBV19 and J usage is TRBJ2-3, with TRBD2 matching 7 bases. This CDR3 region has 13 residues. The V and J ends lost 9 bases and 0 bases, in that order; junction bases with no gene match: 3. The V gene's germline CDR1 is LNHDA and CDR2 SQIVND (reference sequence). For the CDR3, the DNA is TGTGCCAGCACTAGCGTGAGCACAGATACGCAGTATTTT. It is translated as CASTSVSTDTQYF.

The chain uses TRBV9 and TRBJ2-5; D perhaps matches TRBD1 (5 bases). Germline V gene sequence: CDR1 SGDLS, CDR2 YYNGEE. V lost 0 bases and J 1 base, leaving 7 bases between the germline ends. This CDR3 spans 14 amino acids. This CDR3 reads CASSVGQSQETQYF. The CDR3 DNA is TGTGCCAGCAGCGTAGGACAGAGCCAAGAGACCCAGTACTTC.

This clonotype was recorded a few times. This chain joins TRBV6-5 and TRBJ2-5; 13 nucleotides match TRBD2. Looked up from germline, CDR1 is MNHEY and CDR2 is SVGAGI. CDR3 length equals 17 residues. Trimming cost V 8 bases and J 0 bases; bases outside gene matches: 9. The DNA of the CDR3 is TGTGCCAGCTCGACTCCCACTAGCGGGGGGGACCAAGAGACCCAGTACTTC. Translating it yields CASSTPTSGGDQETQYF.

This chain uses TRBV6-4 with TRBJ1-2; 8 nucleotides align to TRBD1. Germline CDR1 and CDR2: MRHNA and SNTAGT. There are 16 residues in the CDR3. The trim removed 0 bases at V and 7 bases at J, leaving 10 bases unmatched. The CDR3 DNA reads TGTGCCAGCAGTGACTCGTCTAGGGGGCAGGGGGCTGGCTACACCTTC. Amino acids: CASSDSSRGQGAGYTF.

The V and J genes are TRBV20-1 and TRBJ1-6, with D maybe TRBD1 (6 bases). This CDR3 is 11 amino acids long. Germline V gene lookup returns CDR1 DFQATT and CDR2 SNEGSKA (reference sequence). The V and J ends lost 6 bases and 9 bases respectively, with 9 bases between them. CDR3 sequence reads: CSANRASPLHF. The CDR3 nucleotides read TGCAGTGCGAACAGGGCTTCACCCCTCCACTTT.

This clonotype was counted only a few times. The genes are TRBV10-3 and TRBJ2-7; the match to TRBD1 covers 8 bases. The CDR3 is 13 amino acids. CDR1 and CDR2 from the germline V gene are ENHRY and SYGVKD. J gave up 7 bases and V 7 bases, and 9 bases lay outside the gene matches. CDR3 DNA: TGTGCCATCATGGAGGACAGGGCTGGGGAGCAGTACTTC. This gives the protein CAIMEDRAGEQYF.

The table lists this clonotype with many counts. V and J are TRBV6-1 and TRBJ2-7; TRBD1 aligns across 7 bases. The CDR3 sequence is 14 residues long. The germline V gene encodes CDR1 MNHNS and CDR2 SASEGT. Trimming took 1 base from V and 3 from J; bases not matched to a gene: 3. Written as DNA, the CDR3 is TGTGCCAGCAGTGAAGGCGCAGGGGGCTACGAGCAGTACTTC. This gives the protein CASSEGAGGYEQYF.

The chain couples TRBV7-2 to TRBJ2-7; TRBD2 matches 9 bases. CDR3 length: 15 amino acids. V shed 3 bases and J 7 bases; nucleotides not matched to a gene: 10. Per the germline V gene, CDR1 is SGHTA and CDR2 is FQGNSA. The CDR3 protein is CASSLGYSGRREQYF. CDR3 DNA: TGTGCCAGCAGCTTGGGGTACAGCGGGAGGCGAGAGCAGTACTTC.

This clonotype was counted a few times. This may be a read error, as it is one base from a much larger clone. The chain uses TRBV9 and TRBJ1-2, with TRBD1 matching over 7 bases. Germline lookup yields CDR1 SGDLS and CDR2 YYNGEE. The CDR3 has 16 amino acids. This chain's CDR3 is CASSVGGQKSNYGCTF. In nucleotides, the CDR3 is TGTGCCAGCAGCGTAGGGGGACAGAAATCAAACTATGGCTGCACCTTC.